The 6 T cell receptor beta chains below were found in one sample sequenced in a study of T cell responses to AZD1222 COVID-19 vaccine. Sequenced by immunoSEQ multiplex PCR; TCRdb stores in-frame clones only, minus some. The data hold over 100,000 clones, with 80% to 90% observed a single time. Specimen: peripheral blood, collected on day 0 of AZD1222 vaccination. The receptors shown here come from an adult in good health.

CDR3 region: CASSPPGPEKLFF. CDR3 bases: TGTGCCAGCAGCCCCCCGGGGCCCGAAAAACTGTTTTTT. This chain links TRBV9 with TRBJ1-4; D perhaps matches TRBD1 (5 bases). The CDR3 has 13 amino acids. V lost 4 bases to trimming and J lost 8 bases, with 12 bases between them. Germline lookup yields CDR1 SGDLS and CDR2 YYNGEE.

The chain joins TRBV5-4 to TRBJ2-7; 7 nucleotides align to TRBD1. Germline CDR1 is SGHNT and CDR2 is YYREEE (reference sequence). This CDR3 has 14 residues. Trimming removed 4 bases from V and 2 bases from J; junction bases left unmatched: 6. CDR3 amino acids: CASSTKQGTYEQYF. The CDR3 DNA reads TGTGCCAGCAGCACTAAACAGGGGACCTACGAGCAGTACTTC.

This clone was recorded a few times. The junction shows a germline mismatch at one end, possibly a read error. This sequence joins TRBV12-3 or TRBV12-4 and TRBJ1-1; D remains unclear. The CDR3 covers 12 residues. The CDR3 nucleotides read TGTGCCAGCAGTCCGGATTCCTACCTGCCAATTTTT. This encodes CASSPDSYLPIF.

V gene TRBV3-1 (or the pseudogene TRBV3-2) combines with J gene TRBJ1-2; D might be TRBD1 (5 bases). Germline CDR1 LGHDT, CDR2 YNNKEL (reference sequence). There are 14 residues in the CDR3. Deletions cut 2 bases from V and 5 bases from J, with 12 bases between. This chain's CDR3 is CASSQSGARYGYTF. DNA of the CDR3: TGTGCCAGCAGCCAATCCGGGGCAAGATATGGCTACACCTTC.

This clone was observed a single time. The chain is built from TRBV5-6 and TRBJ1-4; D is unresolved. V dropped 1 base and J dropped 0 bases, with 13 bases sitting between them. Germline loops: CDR1 SGHDT, CDR2 YYEEEE. This CDR3 has 17 residues. For the CDR3, the DNA is TGTGCCAGCAGCTTGCGCCTTTCGGCTTCAACTAATGAAAAACTGTTTTTT. Residues: CASSLRLSASTNEKLFF.

This clone has a handful of counts. This sequence joins TRBV7-2 and TRBJ1-6; 7 positions match TRBD1. V dropped 1 base and J dropped 8; count of bases not matched to a gene: 14. This CDR3 has 18 amino acids. Germline V gene lookup returns CDR1 SGHTA and CDR2 FQGNSA. CDR3 DNA sequence: TGTGCCAGCAGCTTAGGAAGGGCGTGGGGACAGAGGGATTCACCCCTCCACTTT. This codes for CASSLGRAWGQRDSPLHF.